Below, 3 T cell receptor beta chains from the same sample are listed, as sequenced in a study of blood T cell repertoires in COVID-19. Clones were read by immunoSEQ multiplex PCR, and TCRdb kept only the in-frame ones, dropping some. The sample shows tens of thousands of clones, about 90% of them seen only once. Material for sequencing was peripheral blood. The receptors were gathered from a man aged 45-60 years with COVID-19, enrolled during active disease.

The chain uses TRBV19 and TRBJ2-7, with D perhaps matching TRBD2 (5 bases). The CDR3 runs 13 residues. The germline gives CDR1 LNHDA, CDR2 SQIVND (reference sequence). Trimming took off 10 bases at V and 6 bases at J, with 19 bases between the two ends. DNA of the CDR3: TGTGCCACGAATATACCGGGGAGCAGCGAGCAGTACTTC. Protein product: CATNIPGSSEQYF.

This chain connects TRBV5-6 to TRBJ2-7; 7 bases align to TRBD1. Germline V gene sequence: CDR1 SGHDT, CDR2 YYEEEE. This CDR3 is 15 amino acids long. The V segment lost 2 bases and the J segment 4 bases; nucleotides outside the gene matches: 9. This chain's CDR3 is CASSFPGQSPYEQYF. CDR3 sequence (DNA): TGTGCCAGCAGCTTTCCGGGACAGAGTCCTTACGAGCAGTACTTC.

The rearrangement joins TRBV6-5 to TRBJ2-1; D not certain. V lost 2 bases and J lost 7, with 6 bases in between. The CDR3 has 12 amino acids. Looked up from germline, CDR1 is MNHEY and CDR2 is SVGAGI. The CDR3 is CASSYTGNEQFF. The CDR3 nucleotides are TGTGCCAGCAGTTACACCGGGAATGAGCAGTTCTTC.